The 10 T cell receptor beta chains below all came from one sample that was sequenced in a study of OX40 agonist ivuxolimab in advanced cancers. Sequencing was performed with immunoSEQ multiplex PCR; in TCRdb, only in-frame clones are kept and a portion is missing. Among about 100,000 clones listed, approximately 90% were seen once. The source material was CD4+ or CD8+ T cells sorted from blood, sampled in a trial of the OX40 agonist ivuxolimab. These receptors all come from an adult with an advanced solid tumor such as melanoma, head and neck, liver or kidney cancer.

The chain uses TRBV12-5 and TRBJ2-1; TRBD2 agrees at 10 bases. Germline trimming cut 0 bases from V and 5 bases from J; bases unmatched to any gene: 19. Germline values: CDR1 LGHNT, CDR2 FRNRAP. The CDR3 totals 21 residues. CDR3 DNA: TGTGCTAGTGGTTTGGTACTGGGAGGGCTAGCGGGAGAGACTAATAACAATGAGCAGTTCTTC. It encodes CASGLVLGGLAGETNNNEQFF.

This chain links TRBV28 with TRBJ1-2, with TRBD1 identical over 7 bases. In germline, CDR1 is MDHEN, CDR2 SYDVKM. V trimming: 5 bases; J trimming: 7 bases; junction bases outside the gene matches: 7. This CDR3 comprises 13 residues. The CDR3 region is CASSPDDRAGYTF. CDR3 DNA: TGTGCCAGCAGTCCGGATGACAGGGCTGGCTACACCTTC.

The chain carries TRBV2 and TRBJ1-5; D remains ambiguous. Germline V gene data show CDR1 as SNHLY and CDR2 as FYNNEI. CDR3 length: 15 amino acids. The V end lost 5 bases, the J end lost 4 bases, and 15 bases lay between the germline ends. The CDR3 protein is CASSSDLPLNQPQHF. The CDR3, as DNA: TGTGCCAGCAGTTCCGACCTACCTCTAAATCAGCCCCAGCATTTT.

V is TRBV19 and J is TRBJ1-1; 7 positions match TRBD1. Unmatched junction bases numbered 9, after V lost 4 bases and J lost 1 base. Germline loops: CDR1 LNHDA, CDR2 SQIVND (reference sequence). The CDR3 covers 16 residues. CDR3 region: CASSTQTTGRNTEAFF. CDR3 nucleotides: TGTGCCAGTAGTACTCAAACGACAGGGAGGAACACTGAAGCTTTCTTT.

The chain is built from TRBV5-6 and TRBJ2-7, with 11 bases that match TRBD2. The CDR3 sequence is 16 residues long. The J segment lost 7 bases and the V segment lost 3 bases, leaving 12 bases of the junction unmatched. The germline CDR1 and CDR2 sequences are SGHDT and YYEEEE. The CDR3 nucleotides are TGTGCCAGCAGCTGGTCCTCACTAGCGGGAGTTGGGGAGCAGTACTTC. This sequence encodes CASSWSSLAGVGEQYF.

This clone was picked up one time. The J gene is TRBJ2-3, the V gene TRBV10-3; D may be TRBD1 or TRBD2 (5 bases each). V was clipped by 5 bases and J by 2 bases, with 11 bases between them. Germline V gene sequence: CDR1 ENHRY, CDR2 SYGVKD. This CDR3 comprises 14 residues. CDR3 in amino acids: CAISSRETTDTQYF. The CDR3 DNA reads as TGTGCCATCAGTTCCAGGGAGACCACAGATACGCAGTATTTT.

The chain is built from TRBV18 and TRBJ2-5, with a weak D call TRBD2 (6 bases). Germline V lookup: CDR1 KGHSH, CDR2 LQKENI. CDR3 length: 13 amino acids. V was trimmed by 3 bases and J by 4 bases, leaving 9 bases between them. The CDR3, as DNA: TGTGCCAGCTCACCTATGGGGGGAGAGACCCAGTACTTC. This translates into CASSPMGGETQYF.

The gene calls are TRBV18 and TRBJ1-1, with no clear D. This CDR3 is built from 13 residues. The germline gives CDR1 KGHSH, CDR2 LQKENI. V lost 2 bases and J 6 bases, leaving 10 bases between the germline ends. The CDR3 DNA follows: TGTGCCAGCTCACCAATTGTCCGCTCTGAAGCTTTCTTT. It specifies CASSPIVRSEAFF. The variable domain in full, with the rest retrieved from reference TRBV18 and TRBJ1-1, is NAGVMQNPRHLVRRRGQEARLRCSPMKGHSHVYWYRQLPEEGLKFMVYLQKENIIDESGMPKERFSAEFPKEGPSILRIQQVVRGDSAAYFCASSPIVRSEAFFGQGTRLTVV.

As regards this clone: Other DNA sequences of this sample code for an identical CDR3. CDR3 amino acids: CASSLAAYEQYF. CDR3 bases: TGTGCCAGCAGCTTAGCGGCCTACGAGCAGTACTTC. The chain is built from TRBV7-2 and TRBJ2-7; D remains unclear. Trimming took off 0 bases at V and 2 bases at J, with 2 bases between the two ends. Germline CDR1 is SGHTA and CDR2 is FQGNSA. This CDR3 is 12 amino acids long. Looking up the rest from reference TRBV7-2 and TRBJ2-7 gives the full variable domain: GAGVSQSPSNKVTEKGKDVELRCDPISGHTALYWYRQSLGQGLEFLIYFQGNSAPDKSGLPSDRFSAERTGGSVSTLTIQRTQQEDSAVYLCASSLAAYEQYFGPGTRLTVT.

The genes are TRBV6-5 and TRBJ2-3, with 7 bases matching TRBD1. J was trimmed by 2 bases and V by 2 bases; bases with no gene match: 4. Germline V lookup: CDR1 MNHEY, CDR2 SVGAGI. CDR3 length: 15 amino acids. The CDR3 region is CASSYRGRPTDTQYF. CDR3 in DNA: TGTGCCAGCAGTTACAGGGGGCGCCCCACAGATACGCAGTATTTT.